Listed below are T cell receptor beta chains from one sample, sequenced in a study of T cells expressing NK-cell markers. TCRdb derives one entry per CDR3 protein from the 5' RACE reads, leaving out DNA. In total, the table holds 250,000 or so distinct CDR3 sequences. The sequenced sample was blood T cells: a sorted CD56 or NKG2C T cell subset, CD4+ or CD8+ T cells, or bulk PBMC T cells (not recorded which). These receptors originate from a woman between 18 and 70 years old in good health. CDR3s include the opening cysteine and the closing phenylalanine or tryptophan.

TRBV5-1	TRBJ1-1	CASSSISGNTEAFF
TRBV20-1	TRBJ2-1	CRTSYRGRGEQFF
TRBV20-1	TRBJ2-3	CSAKQSPITDTQYF
TRBV18	TRBJ2-3	CASSPPTLGPDTQYF
TRBV24-1	TRBJ2-5	CATSDPHETQYF
TRBV7-2	TRBJ2-2	CASSLTGLAGVTGELFF
TRBV10-3	TRBJ2-7	CAISDLAGANYEQYF
TRBV12-3/TRBV12-4	TRBJ2-7	CASTETSGSDEQYF
TRBV28	TRBJ2-1	CASSSTSGKLDEQFF
TRBV4-2	TRBJ1-3	CASSQDWGTGNTIYF
TRBV20-1	TRBJ1-2	CSARDEQGAFYGYTF
TRBV20-1	TRBJ2-1	CSARGREGSYNEQFF
TRBV25-1	TRBJ1-3	CASSEASGNTIYF
TRBV12-3/TRBV12-4	TRBJ1-1	CASTADRYTEAFF
TRBV28	TRBJ2-7	CASRGSGSSEQYF
TRBV18	TRBJ2-3	CASSPRLQEDTQYF
TRBV14	TRBJ2-3	CASSQLGADTQYF
TRBV7-2	TRBJ2-1	CASSLAASGLYNEQFF
TRBV5-6	TRBJ1-3	CASSVQGNTIYF